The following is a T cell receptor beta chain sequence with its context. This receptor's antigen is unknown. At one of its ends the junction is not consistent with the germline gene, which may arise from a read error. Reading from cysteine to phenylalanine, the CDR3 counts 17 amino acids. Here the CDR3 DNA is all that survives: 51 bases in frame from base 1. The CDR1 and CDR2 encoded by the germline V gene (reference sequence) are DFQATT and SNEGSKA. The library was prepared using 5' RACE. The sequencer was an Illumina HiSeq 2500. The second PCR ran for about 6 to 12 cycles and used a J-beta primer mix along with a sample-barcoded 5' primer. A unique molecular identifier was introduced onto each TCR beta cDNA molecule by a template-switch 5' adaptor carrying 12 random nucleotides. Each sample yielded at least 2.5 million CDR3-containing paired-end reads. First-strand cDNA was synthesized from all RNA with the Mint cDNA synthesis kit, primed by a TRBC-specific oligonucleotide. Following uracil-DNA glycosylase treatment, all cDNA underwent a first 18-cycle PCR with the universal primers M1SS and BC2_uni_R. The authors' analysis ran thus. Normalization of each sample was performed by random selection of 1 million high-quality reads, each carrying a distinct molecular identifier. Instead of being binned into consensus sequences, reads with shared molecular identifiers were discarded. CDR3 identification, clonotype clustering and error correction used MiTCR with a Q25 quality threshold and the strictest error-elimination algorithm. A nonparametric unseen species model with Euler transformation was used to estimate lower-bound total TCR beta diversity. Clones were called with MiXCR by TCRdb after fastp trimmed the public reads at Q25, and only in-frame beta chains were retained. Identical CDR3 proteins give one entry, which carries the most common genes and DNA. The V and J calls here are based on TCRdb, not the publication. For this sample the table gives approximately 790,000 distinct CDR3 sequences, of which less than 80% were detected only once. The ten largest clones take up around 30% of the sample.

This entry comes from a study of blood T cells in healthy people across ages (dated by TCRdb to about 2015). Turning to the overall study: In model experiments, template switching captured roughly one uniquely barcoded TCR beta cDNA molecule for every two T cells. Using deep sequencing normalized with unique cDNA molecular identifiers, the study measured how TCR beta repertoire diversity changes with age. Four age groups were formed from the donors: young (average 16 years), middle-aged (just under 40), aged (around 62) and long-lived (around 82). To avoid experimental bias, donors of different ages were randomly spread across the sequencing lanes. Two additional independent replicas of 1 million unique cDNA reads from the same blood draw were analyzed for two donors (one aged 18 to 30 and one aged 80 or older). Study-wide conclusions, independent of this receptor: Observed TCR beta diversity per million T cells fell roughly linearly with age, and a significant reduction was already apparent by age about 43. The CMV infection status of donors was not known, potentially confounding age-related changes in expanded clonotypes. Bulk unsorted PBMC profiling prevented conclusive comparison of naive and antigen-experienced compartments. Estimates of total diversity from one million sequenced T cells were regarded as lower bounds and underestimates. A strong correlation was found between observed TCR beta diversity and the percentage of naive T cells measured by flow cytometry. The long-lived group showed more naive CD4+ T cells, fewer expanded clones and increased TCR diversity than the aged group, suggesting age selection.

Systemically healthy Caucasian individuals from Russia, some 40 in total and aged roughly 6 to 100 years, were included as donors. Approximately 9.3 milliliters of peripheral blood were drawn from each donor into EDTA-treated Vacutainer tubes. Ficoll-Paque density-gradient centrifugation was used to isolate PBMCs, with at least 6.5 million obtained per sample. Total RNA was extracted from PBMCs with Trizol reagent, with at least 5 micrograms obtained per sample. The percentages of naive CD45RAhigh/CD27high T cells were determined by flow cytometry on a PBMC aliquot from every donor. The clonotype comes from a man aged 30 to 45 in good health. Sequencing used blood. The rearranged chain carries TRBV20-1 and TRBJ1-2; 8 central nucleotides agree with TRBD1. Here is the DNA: TGCAGTGCTAGAGATCGCTTTGCGGACAGGGCGAGCTATGACTACACCTTC. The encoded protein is CSARDRFADRASYDYTF.